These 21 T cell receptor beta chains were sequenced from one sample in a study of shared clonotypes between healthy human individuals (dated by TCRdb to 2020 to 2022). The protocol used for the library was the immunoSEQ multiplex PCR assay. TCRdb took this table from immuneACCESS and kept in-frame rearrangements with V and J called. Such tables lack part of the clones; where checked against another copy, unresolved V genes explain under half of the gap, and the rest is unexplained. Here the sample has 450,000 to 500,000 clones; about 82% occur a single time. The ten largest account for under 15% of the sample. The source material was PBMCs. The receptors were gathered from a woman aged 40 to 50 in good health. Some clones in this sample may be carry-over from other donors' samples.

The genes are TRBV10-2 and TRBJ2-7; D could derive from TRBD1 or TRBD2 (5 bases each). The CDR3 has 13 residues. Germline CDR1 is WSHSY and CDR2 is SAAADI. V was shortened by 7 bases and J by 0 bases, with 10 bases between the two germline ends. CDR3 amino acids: CASTWDRSYEQYF. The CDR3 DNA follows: TGCGCCAGCACCTGGGACCGCTCCTACGAGCAGTACTTC.

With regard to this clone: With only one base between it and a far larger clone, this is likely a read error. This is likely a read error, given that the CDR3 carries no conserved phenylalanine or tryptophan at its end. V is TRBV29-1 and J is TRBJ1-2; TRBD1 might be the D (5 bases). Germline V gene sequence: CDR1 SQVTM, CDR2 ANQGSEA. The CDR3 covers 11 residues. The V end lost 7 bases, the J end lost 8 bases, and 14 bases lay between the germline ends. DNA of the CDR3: TGCAGCGCTCCAGCATGGGGCGGCTACACCCTC. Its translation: CSAPAWGGYTL.

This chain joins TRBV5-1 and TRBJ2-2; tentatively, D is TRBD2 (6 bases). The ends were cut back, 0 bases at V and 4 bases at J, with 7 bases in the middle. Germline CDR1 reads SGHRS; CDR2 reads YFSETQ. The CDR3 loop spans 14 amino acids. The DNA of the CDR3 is TGCGCCAGCAGCTTGGAAGCGGGCACCGGGGAGCTGTTTTTT. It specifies CASSLEAGTGELFF.

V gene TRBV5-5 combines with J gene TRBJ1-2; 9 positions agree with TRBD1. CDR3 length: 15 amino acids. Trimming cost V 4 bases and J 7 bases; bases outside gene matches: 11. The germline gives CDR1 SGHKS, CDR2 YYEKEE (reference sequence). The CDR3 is CASSVLGQGIGGYTF. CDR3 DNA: TGTGCCAGCAGCGTACTGGGACAGGGTATCGGTGGCTACACCTTC.

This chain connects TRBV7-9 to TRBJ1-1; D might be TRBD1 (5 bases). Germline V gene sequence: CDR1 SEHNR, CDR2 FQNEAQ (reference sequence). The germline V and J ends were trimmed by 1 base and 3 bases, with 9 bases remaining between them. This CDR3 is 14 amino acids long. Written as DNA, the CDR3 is TGTGCCAGCAGCTTAGGTTTAGGGGACACTGAAGCTTTCTTT. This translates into CASSLGLGDTEAFF. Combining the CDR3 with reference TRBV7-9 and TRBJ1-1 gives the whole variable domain DTGVSQNPRHKITKRGQNVTFRCDPISEHNRLYWYRQTLGQGPEFLTYFQNEAQLEKSRLLSDRFSAERPKGSFSTLEIQRTEQGDSAMYLCASSLGLGDTEAFFGQGTRLTVV.

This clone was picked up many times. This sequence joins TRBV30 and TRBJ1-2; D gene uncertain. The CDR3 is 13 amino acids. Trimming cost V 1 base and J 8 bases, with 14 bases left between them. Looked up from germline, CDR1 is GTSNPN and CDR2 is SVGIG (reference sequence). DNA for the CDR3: TGTGCCTGGAGTGAACACCCGGGATACGGCTACACCTTC. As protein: CAWSEHPGYGYTF.

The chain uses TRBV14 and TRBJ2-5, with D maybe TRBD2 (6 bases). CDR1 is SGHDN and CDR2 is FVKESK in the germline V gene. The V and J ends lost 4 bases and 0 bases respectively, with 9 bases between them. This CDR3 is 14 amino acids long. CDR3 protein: CASSRRDYQETQYF. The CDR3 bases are TGTGCCAGCAGCCGCCGGGACTACCAAGAGACCCAGTACTTC.

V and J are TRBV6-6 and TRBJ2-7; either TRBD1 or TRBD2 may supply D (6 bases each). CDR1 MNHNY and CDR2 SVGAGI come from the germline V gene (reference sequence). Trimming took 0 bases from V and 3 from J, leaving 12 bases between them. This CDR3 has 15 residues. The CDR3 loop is CASSYSGGEGYEQYF. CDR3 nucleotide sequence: TGTGCCAGCAGTTACTCGGGGGGCGAGGGCTACGAGCAGTACTTC.

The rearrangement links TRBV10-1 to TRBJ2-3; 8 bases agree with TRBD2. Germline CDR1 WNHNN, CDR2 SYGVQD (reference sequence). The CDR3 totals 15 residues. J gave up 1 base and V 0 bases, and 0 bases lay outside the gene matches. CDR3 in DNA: TGCGCCAGCAGTGAGTCTAGCGGGGGCACAGATACGCAGTATTTT. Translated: CASSESSGGTDTQYF.

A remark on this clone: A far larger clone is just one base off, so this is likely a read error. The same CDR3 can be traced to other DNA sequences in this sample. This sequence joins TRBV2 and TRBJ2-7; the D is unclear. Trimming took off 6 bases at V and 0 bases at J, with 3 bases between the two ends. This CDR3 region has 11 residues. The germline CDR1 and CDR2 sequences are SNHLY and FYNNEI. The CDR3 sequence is CASRGSYEQYF. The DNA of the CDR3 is TGTGCCAGCAGGGGCTCCTACGAGCAGTACTTC.

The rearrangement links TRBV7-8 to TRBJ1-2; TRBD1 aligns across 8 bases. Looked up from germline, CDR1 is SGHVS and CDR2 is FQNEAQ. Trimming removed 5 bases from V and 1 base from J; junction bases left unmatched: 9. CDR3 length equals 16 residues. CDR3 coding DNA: TGTGCCAGCAGCCCCAACAGGGGGTTTAGTAACTATGGCTACACCTTC. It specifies CASSPNRGFSNYGYTF.

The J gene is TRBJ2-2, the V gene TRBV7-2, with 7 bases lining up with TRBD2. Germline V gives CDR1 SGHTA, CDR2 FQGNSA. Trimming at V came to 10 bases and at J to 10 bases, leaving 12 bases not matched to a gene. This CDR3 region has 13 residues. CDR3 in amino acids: CATTEVRGVELFF. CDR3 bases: TGTGCCACCACAGAGGTCCGGGGGGTGGAGCTGTTTTTT.

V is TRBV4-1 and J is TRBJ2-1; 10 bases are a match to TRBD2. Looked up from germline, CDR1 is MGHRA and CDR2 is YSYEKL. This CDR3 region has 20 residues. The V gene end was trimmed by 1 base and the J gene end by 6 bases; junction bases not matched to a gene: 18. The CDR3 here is CASSQVFRTSGMRLGNEQFF. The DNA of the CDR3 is TGCGCCAGCAGCCAAGTCTTCCGTACTAGCGGGATGAGGTTAGGCAATGAGCAGTTCTTC.

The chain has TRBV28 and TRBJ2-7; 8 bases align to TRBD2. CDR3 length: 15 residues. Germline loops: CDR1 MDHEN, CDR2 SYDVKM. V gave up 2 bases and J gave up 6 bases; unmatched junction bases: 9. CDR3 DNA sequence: TGTGCCAGCAGTTTAGGGACTAGTCAATCTAGCGAGCAGTACTTC. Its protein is CASSLGTSQSSEQYF. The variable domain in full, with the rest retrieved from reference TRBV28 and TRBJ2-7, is DVKVTQSSRYLVKRTGEKVFLECVQDMDHENMFWYRQDPGLGLRLIYFSYDVKMKEKGDIPEGYSVSREKKERFSLILESASTNQTSMYLCASSLGTSQSSEQYFGPGTRLTVT.

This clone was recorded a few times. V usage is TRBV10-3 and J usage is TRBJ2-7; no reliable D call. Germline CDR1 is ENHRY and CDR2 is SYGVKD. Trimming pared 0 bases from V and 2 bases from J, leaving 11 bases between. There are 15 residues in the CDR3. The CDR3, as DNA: TGTGCCATCAGTGAGTCGACTCTTAGGCCCTACGAGCAGTACTTC. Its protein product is CAISESTLRPYEQYF.

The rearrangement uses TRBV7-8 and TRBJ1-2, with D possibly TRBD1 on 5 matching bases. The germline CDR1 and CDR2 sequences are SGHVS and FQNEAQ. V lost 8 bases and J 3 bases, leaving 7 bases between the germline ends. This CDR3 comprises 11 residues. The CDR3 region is CASGGDYGYTF. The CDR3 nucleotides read TGTGCCAGCGGGGGGGACTATGGCTACACCTTC.

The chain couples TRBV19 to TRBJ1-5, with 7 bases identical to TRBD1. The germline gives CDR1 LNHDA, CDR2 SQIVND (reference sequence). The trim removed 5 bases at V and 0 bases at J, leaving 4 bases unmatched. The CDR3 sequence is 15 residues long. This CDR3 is CASSYTGVSNQPQHF. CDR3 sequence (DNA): TGTGCCAGTAGTTACACAGGGGTTAGCAATCAGCCCCAGCATTTT.

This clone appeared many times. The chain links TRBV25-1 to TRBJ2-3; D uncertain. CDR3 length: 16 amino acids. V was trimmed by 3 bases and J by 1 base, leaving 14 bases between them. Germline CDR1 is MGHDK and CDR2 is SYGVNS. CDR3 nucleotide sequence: TGTGCCAGCAGTGAGCCTCTGTTGGTTGGCACAGATACGCAGTATTTT. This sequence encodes CASSEPLLVGTDTQYF.

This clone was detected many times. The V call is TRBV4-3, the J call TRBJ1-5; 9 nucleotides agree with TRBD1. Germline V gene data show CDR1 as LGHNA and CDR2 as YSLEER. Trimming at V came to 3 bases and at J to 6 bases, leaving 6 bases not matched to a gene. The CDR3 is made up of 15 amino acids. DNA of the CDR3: TGCGCCAGCAGCCATCGGACAGGGGTAGGTCAGCCCCAGCATTTT. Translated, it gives CASSHRTGVGQPQHF.

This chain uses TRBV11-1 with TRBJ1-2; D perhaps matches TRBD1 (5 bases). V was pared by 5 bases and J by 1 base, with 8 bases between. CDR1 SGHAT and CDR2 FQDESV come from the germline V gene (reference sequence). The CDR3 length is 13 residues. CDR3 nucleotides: TGTGCCAGCAGCGAACAGGTTAACTATGGCTACACCTTC. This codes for CASSEQVNYGYTF.

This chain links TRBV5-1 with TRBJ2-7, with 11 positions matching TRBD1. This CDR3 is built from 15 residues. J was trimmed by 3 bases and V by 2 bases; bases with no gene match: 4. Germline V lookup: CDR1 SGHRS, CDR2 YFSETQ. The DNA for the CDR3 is TGCGCCAGCAGCTTCTCCGGGACAGGGGGCTACGAGCAGTACTTC. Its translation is CASSFSGTGGYEQYF.